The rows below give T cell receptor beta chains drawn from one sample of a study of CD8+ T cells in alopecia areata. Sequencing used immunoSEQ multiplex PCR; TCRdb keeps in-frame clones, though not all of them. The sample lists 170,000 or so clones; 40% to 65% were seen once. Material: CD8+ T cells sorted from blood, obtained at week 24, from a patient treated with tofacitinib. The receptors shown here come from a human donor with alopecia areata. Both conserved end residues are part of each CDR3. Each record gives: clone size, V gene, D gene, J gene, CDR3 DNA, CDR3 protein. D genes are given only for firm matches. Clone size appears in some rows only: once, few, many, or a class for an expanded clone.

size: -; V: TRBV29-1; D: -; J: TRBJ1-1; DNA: TGCAGCGTTGAGGGGCTTGAAGCTTTCTTT; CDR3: CSVEGLEAFF
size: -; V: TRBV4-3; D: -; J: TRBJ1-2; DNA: TGCGCCAGCAGCCAAGAGGGGGGGGCAGGTGCCAGGTCCCCTTATGGCTACACCTTC; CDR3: CASSQEGGAGARSPYGYTF
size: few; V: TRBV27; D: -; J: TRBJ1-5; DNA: TGTGCCAGCAGCCCCACAGGGTACCAGCCCCAGCATTTT; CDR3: CASSPTGYQPQHF
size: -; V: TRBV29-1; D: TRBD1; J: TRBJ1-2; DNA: TGCAGCGTTGAAGGGCTTGAGGGACAGGAGAACTATGGCTACACCTTC; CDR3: CSVEGLEGQENYGYTF
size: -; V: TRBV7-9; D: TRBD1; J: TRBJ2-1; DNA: TGTGCCAGCGGATTATTGCTACCCGGGACAGGGGTTAATGAGCAGTTCTTC; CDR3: CASGLLLPGTGVNEQFF
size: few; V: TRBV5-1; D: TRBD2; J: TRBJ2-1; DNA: TGCGCCAGCAGCTTGTACGCGGGGGGCGGCGATGAGCAGTTCTTC; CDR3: CASSLYAGGGDEQFF
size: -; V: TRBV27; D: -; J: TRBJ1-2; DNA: TGTGCCAGCAGTTTACAGGGAAGTGGTGGCTACACCTTC; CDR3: CASSLQGSGGYTF
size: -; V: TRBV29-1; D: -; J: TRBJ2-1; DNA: TGCAGCGTCATAATTCGGGGGTCCAAATACAATGAGCAGTTCTTC; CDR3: CSVIIRGSKYNEQFF
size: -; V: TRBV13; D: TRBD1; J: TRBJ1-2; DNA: TGTGCCAGCAGCCGACGGGACAGCCCCACAATCTTC; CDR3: CASSRRDSPTIF
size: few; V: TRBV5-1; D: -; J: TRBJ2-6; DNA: TGCGCCAGCAGCTTTGATGGGTCTGGGGCCAACGTCCTGACTTTC; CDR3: CASSFDGSGANVLTF
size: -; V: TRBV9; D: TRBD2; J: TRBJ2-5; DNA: TGTGCCAGCAGCGCAGCGGGGGGGGATCGCCAAGAGACCCAGTACTTC; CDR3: CASSAAGGDRQETQYF
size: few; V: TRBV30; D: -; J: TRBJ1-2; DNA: TGTGCCTGGAGTGCCGGCCAGGGGATCTATGGCTACACCTTC; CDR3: CAWSAGQGIYGYTF
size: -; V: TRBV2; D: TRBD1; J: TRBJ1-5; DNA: TGTGCCAGCTGGCCGGGACAGAGAAATCAGCCCCAGCATTTT; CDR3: CASWPGQRNQPQHF
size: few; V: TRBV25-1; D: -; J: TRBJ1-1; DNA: TGTGCCAGCAGTGAAATGTATGACACTGAAGCTTTCTTT; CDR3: CASSEMYDTEAFF